This TCR beta chain was identified in a study of T-cell memory formation after mild COVID-19. Study as a whole: Most TCR clusters belonged to a single donor.

As regards this clonotype: Antigen unknown.

General study findings and limits: What remained unconfirmed was the SARS-CoV-2 specificity of second-wave clones peaking on day 37. Cross-reactive memory seemingly joined, as some responding clones were found in pre-infection memory.

TCRalpha and TCRbeta libraries used 5'RACE with constant-segment primers and UMIs. From the 5' RACE reads, TCRdb called clonotypes with MiXCR, one entry per CDR3 protein. The sample lists 300,000 or so distinct CDR3 sequences; 15% to 20% were seen once. The germline CDR1 and CDR2 sequences are MGHRA and YSYEKL. The V end was cut by 4 bases, the J end by 6 bases, with 12 bases between. The CDR3 loop spans 13 amino acids. The V and J genes are TRBV4-1 and TRBJ2-5; no clear D. Sequences were obtained from PBMCs or a T cell subset sorted from them (not recorded which). The origin of this receptor is a man between 18 and 35 years old who had mild COVID-19 (a few samples of this study predate the infection). Cell type and time point are not known. DNA for the CDR3: TGCGCCAGCAGCCGGGCGGACGGTCAGACCCAGTACTTC. Its protein is CASSRADGQTQYF.